Sequencing of this T cell receptor beta chain was carried out in a study of T cell changes during pregnancy in multiple sclerosis. V lost 1 base and J lost 3; bases outside the gene matches: 4. This CDR3 is 15 amino acids long. The V gene's germline CDR1 is LGHNA and CDR2 YSLEER. Method: immunoSEQ multiplex PCR; TCRdb's copy keeps in-frame clones and lacks some. The repertoire holds about 86,000 clones, approximately 90% seen once, with 1.5% to 2% in the top ten. This material consisted of peripheral blood, taken in the first trimester of pregnancy. The rearrangement uses TRBV4-3 and TRBJ2-5, with 8 bases lining up with TRBD2. The source is a female donor in good health, enrolled as a control in a pregnancy study. This CDR3 is CASSQGGTREETQYF. The CDR3 region has the DNA TGCGCCAGCAGCCAAGGTGGGACTAGAGAAGAGACCCAGTACTTC.